This note documents a single TCR beta chain sequence. The antigen remains unidentified. The CDR3 has 16 residues. The J segment lost 6 bases and the V segment lost 2 bases, leaving 10 bases of the junction unmatched. The V gene's germline CDR1 is SGHAT and CDR2 FQNNGV. This record belongs to a study of cytomegalovirus exposure and HLA in healthy donors. In the PCR, 60 Vbeta and 13 Jbeta primers were used. Produced via immunoSEQ multiplex PCR; TCRdb's table is partial and in-frame only. The table lists around 100,000 clones, almost 80% of them singletons. Study-wide results and caveats: In vitro checks showed that a few CMV-associated chains really do target CMV antigens. Immune exposure information comprised only CMV serostatus. Links to common viral pathogens appeared, in a later analysis, for several of the most significant clusters.

This sequence was found in a man over 45 in good health and CMV-seropositive. Sequencing input: PBMCs. J is TRBJ2-7 and V is TRBV11-2; 10 positions agree with TRBD2. CDR3 loop: CASSLPGLATMREQYF. The DNA of the CDR3 is TGTGCCAGCAGCTTACCGGGACTAGCGACCATGCGCGAGCAGTACTTC.